This T cell receptor beta chain was observed in a study of molecular identifiers for immune sequencing clone quantification. About the study: Four of five splits of RNA from approximately 20,000 or 100,000 naive CD8 cells were sequenced in replicates.

V was trimmed by 0 bases and J by 5 bases, leaving 19 bases between them. CDR1 is MGHRA and CDR2 is YSYEKL in the germline V gene. This CDR3 spans 17 amino acids. CD8+CD4-CCR7+CD45RA+ sorting gave the naive CD8 T cells. Making the bulk TCR libraries relied on previously described methods and listed TCR primers. TCRdb ran MiXCR on the PCR reads and lists one entry per CDR3 protein. The table has just under 650,000 distinct CDR3 sequences, less than 20% seen once; the top ten hold 0.75% to 0.95%. The sample consisted of naive CD8+ T cells from blood, with Jurkat cell RNA spiked in. This sample's subset: FACS-sorted CD8+CD4-CCR7+CD45RA+ naive T cells. The rearrangement links TRBV4-1 to TRBJ1-2, with D maybe TRBD1 (6 bases). This sequence originates from a human donor in good health. Some libraries in this study had Jurkat cell RNA spiked in. The CDR3 spells CASSQDEGSRGVYGYTF. CDR3 bases: TGCGCCAGCAGCCAAGATGAAGGGTCGAGGGGGGTATATGGCTACACCTTC.